This is a list of T cell receptor beta chains from one sample in a study of long-term antiretroviral therapy in people with HIV. Using immunoSEQ multiplex PCR, the repertoire was profiled, and TCRdb retains in-frame clones only, with some absent. The sample consists of 35,000 to 45,000 clones, 75% to 90% of them appearing once. Sequencing was performed on unsorted PBMCs, taken just before starting antiretroviral therapy. The receptors stem from a woman younger than 30 with HIV. The conserved cysteine and the conserved F or W are not part of the CDR3 here. Fields, in order: J gene, CDR3 length, V gene, CDR3 protein.

j_call: TRBJ2-7
cdr3_length: 12
v_call: TRBV7-2
cdr3_aa: ASSWPRNSYEQY

j_call: TRBJ2-5
cdr3_length: 14
v_call: TRBV4-1
cdr3_aa: ASSQGGQGRQETQY

j_call: TRBJ2-1
cdr3_length: 11
v_call: TRBV5-4
cdr3_aa: ASSLGPGDEQF

j_call: TRBJ2-1
cdr3_length: 13
v_call: TRBV14
cdr3_aa: ASSHERELVNEQF

j_call: TRBJ2-7
cdr3_length: 13
v_call: TRBV2
cdr3_aa: ASRVTSGAAYEQY

j_call: TRBJ1-4
cdr3_length: 13
v_call: TRBV5-1
cdr3_aa: ASSLAEAANEKLF

j_call: TRBJ2-7
cdr3_length: 14
v_call: TRBV28
cdr3_aa: ASSFSPTGQYYEQY

j_call: TRBJ1-2
cdr3_length: 13
v_call: TRBV11-2
cdr3_aa: ASSLGSGTGYGYT

j_call: TRBJ2-3
cdr3_length: 13
v_call: TRBV19
cdr3_aa: ASSMLSSSTDTQY

j_call: TRBJ1-6
cdr3_length: 14
v_call: TRBV5-4
cdr3_aa: ASSYLQGSGNSPLH

j_call: TRBJ2-1
cdr3_length: 14
v_call: TRBV10-3
cdr3_aa: AISAELAGGGNEQF

j_call: TRBJ2-1
cdr3_length: 15
v_call: TRBV5-1
cdr3_aa: ASSLGTSGNLYNEQF

j_call: TRBJ2-1
cdr3_length: 12
v_call: TRBV6-4
cdr3_aa: ASSAGTSYNEQF

j_call: TRBJ1-4
cdr3_length: 12
v_call: TRBV5-1
cdr3_aa: ASSLDSTNEKLF

j_call: TRBJ1-4
cdr3_length: 13
v_call: TRBV7-9
cdr3_aa: ASSLVGATNEKLF

j_call: TRBJ1-1
cdr3_length: 10
v_call: TRBV29-1
cdr3_aa: SAVVGGSEAF